This T cell receptor (beta chain) originates from a study of cytomegalovirus exposure and HLA in healthy donors. V lost 4 bases to trimming and J lost 4 bases; unmatched junction nucleotides: 5. Germline V CDR1 and CDR2: SGHKS, YYEKEE (reference sequence). CDR3 length: 13 residues. The PCR made use of 60 Vbeta and 13 Jbeta primers. Sequencing used immunoSEQ multiplex PCR; TCRdb keeps in-frame clones, though not all of them. The sample holds more than 110,000 clones, roughly 80% seen once. Source material: PBMCs. The chain carries TRBV5-5 and TRBJ2-7, with 7 positions matching TRBD2. This receptor was identified in a male donor in good health and CMV-seronegative. CDR3 coding DNA: TGTGCCAGCAGCATTGGAGCGGGGTACGAGCAGTACTTC. Translated, it gives CASSIGAGYEQYF.